This entry describes one TCR beta chain. Profiling relied on immunoSEQ multiplex PCR, and the TCRdb table lists in-frame clones only, not all of them. The sample has fewer than 250,000 clones, more than 75% seen once. The CDR3 is 15 residues long. Germline CDR1 reads LNHDA; CDR2 reads SQIVND (reference sequence). The V gene lost 3 bases and the J gene lost 1 base, with 11 bases spanning the gap. This sample was taken from a study of blood T cell repertoires in COVID-19. This TCR was sampled from a woman between 50 and 59 years old with acute COVID-19. The genes are TRBV19 and TRBJ2-3; TRBD2 might be the D (5 bases). The sequenced sample was PBMCs or T cells enriched from blood (not recorded which). The CDR3 loop reads CASSIRGTGTDTQYF. Written as DNA, the CDR3 is TGTGCCAGTAGTATCCGGGGTACCGGCACAGATACGCAGTATTTT.